The present T cell receptor beta chain was sequenced within a study of blood T cell repertoires in COVID-19 (TCRdb year 2020). Regarding the complete study: The collaborator samples originated in the United States, Italy and Spain and spanned the acute and convalescent phases of COVID-19. The material from the prospective study consisted of cDNA or gDNA derived from T cells, B-cell-depleted T cells, or PBMCs. Deeply sampled blood TCRbeta repertoires from subjects exposed to, actively infected with, or recovered from COVID-19 were included in the dataset. The repertoires were released in a freely available public database meant as a resource for research on the immune response to SARS-CoV-2. The samples were drawn from two sources: the first 160 participants of the ongoing ImmuneRACE study, and about 1,300 subjects contributed by 6 global collaborators. A de-identified subject ID, COVID-19 status, age in years and sex were almost always included in the sample metadata. Where HLA class I and class II types were available, the types were taken from metadata supplied by the sample provider, not from assay-based typing. Summary of the overall study and its limitations: The amount of clinical and demographic metadata varied by source and participant and was provided uncurated.

With respect to this clone: This clone's antigen is unknown. No quality values exist for individual bases; no much larger clone is one base distant.

CDR1 and CDR2 are drawn from the germline V gene (reference sequence): SEHNR, FQNEAQ. Germline trimming amounts to 4 bases on V and 9 bases on J, with 15 as the count of junction bases outside the gene matches. There are 16 amino acids in the CDR3, from cysteine to phenylalanine inclusive. The kept DNA is CDR3 alone, 48 bases in frame from the first base. The immunoSEQ Assay, a bias-controlled multiplex PCR, was used to amplify TCRbeta CDR3 regions from genomic DNA. The authors' pipeline ran thus. The number of nucleated cells in each sample was estimated by amplification of reference gene primers within the assay. To quantify the absolute abundance of each unique TCRbeta CDR3 rearrangement, sequence reads were collapsed and filtered. Productive Simpson clonality was computed per sample as the square root of Simpson's diversity index over productive rearrangements. This is the immuneACCESS table as TCRdb keeps it, with only in-frame sequences that have V and J called. A part of the clones is gone; compared with another copy, unresolved V genes explain less than half, and the rest is unexplained. V, J and clone size are those of that table, while D and trimming were read from the DNA. Recorded for this sample are 190,000 or so clones; approximately 87% of them occurred a single time. 0.88% of the sample is held by the ten biggest clonotypes.

A second Seattle source provided samples from volunteer blood donors who had recovered from COVID-19. Each collaborating institution followed its own protocols to collect whole blood in K2EDTA tubes. Collaborator samples were shipped for TCRbeta analysis as frozen whole blood, isolated PBMCs, or DNA extracted from either sample type. This TCR was recovered from a woman between 18 and 30 years old who had recovered from COVID-19. The sequenced material came from peripheral blood. Recombination linked TRBV7-9 to TRBJ2-1, with 7 junctional bases fitting TRBD2. In nucleotide form, the sequence is TGTGCCAGCAGCTCCTCAGGACTAGAGGGTATCGGTGAGCAGTTCTTC. It is translated as CASSSSGLEGIGEQFF.